Listed here are 28 T cell receptor beta chains from one sample, sequenced in a study of cytomegalovirus exposure and HLA in healthy donors. 13 Jbeta primers and 60 Vbeta primers were used for the PCR. Data came from immunoSEQ multiplex PCR; TCRdb stores just in-frame clones and leaves some out. The sample has fewer than 150,000 clones. The sequenced sample was PBMCs. These receptors all stem from a woman aged 55-75 years in good health and CMV-seronegative.

V gene TRBV6-5 combines with J gene TRBJ1-3, with D tentatively TRBD1 (5 bases). The CDR3 runs 15 residues. The V end was cut by 0 bases, the J end by 6 bases, with 12 bases between. CDR1 is MNHEY, CDR2 SVGAGI, per germline. CDR3 bases: TGTGCCAGCAGTTACTCGAATCAGGGTTCAAACACCATATATTTT. It specifies CASSYSNQGSNTIYF.

The J gene is TRBJ2-5, the V gene TRBV7-3, with 7 nucleotides matching TRBD1. The CDR3 extends over 13 amino acids. Per germline, CDR1 SGHTA and CDR2 FQGTGA. Germline trimming cut 5 bases from V and 5 bases from J; bases unmatched to any gene: 5. DNA for the CDR3: TGTGCCAGCAGCAGAGGGACAGAGGAGACCCAGTACTTC. This translates into CASSRGTEETQYF.

The chain recombines TRBV28 with TRBJ1-1; D unclear. Germline CDR1 reads MDHEN; CDR2 reads SYDVKM. The CDR3 covers 13 residues. Trimming removed 5 bases at V and 6 bases at J, with 13 bases between. The DNA for the CDR3 is TGTGCCAGCAGTCCTCCCAACTTGGCTGAAGCTTTCTTT. Translated, it gives CASSPPNLAEAFF. Variable domain in full (rest from reference TRBV28 and TRBJ1-1): DVKVTQSSRYLVKRTGEKVFLECVQDMDHENMFWYRQDPGLGLRLIYFSYDVKMKEKGDIPEGYSVSREKKERFSLILESASTNQTSMYLCASSPPNLAEAFFGQGTRLTVV.

This chain connects TRBV11-2 to TRBJ2-2; D is ambiguous. Germline loops: CDR1 SGHAT, CDR2 FQNNGV. Trimming stripped 7 bases from V and 3 bases from J, with 15 bases between. This CDR3 is 15 amino acids long. CDR3 amino acids: CASTLGLIYTGELFF. The CDR3 nucleotides are TGTGCCAGCACCCTGGGCCTAATCTACACCGGGGAGCTGTTTTTT.

The chain is built from TRBV6-6 and TRBJ2-2, with TRBD1 matching 9 bases. Germline CDR1 MNHNY, CDR2 SVGAGI (reference sequence). The CDR3 is made up of 15 amino acids. Trimming at V came to 8 bases and at J to 7 bases, leaving 11 bases not matched to a gene. CDR3 sequence: CASQLPRDRVGELFF. The DNA of the CDR3 is TGTGCCAGCCAGCTCCCCCGGGACAGGGTCGGGGAGCTGTTTTTT.

CDR3 region: CASSVAARGGVQYF. For the CDR3, the DNA is TGTGCCAGCAGCGTAGCTGCGCGGGGGGGAGTGCAGTACTTC. The chain combines TRBV9 with TRBJ2-7; 9 nucleotides match TRBD2. The CDR3 sequence is 14 residues long. The J segment lost 9 bases and the V segment lost 0 bases, leaving 7 bases of the junction unmatched. Germline CDR1 and CDR2: SGDLS and YYNGEE.

The rearrangement joins TRBV7-8 to TRBJ2-1, with 7 positions matching TRBD2. Germline CDR1 SGHVS, CDR2 FQNEAQ. The CDR3 consists of 18 residues. The junction had 10 bases not matched to a gene; V was cut back by 1 base and J by 1 base. In DNA form, the CDR3 reads TGTGCCAGCAGCTTAGTGGCGGGAGTAGGCTATTCCTACAATGAGCAGTTCTTC. It specifies CASSLVAGVGYSYNEQFF.

The gene calls are TRBV6-1 and TRBJ1-5; tentatively, D is TRBD1 (6 bases). The CDR3 consists of 16 residues. Germline CDR1 is MNHNS and CDR2 is SASEGT. Trimming removed 3 bases from V and 5 bases from J, with 17 bases in between. The CDR3 protein is CASSDWGGAFHQPQHF. CDR3 DNA sequence: TGTGCCAGCAGTGATTGGGGGGGCGCATTCCATCAGCCCCAGCATTTT.

The rearrangement uses TRBV7-9 and TRBJ2-1; no clear D gene. CDR1 is SEHNR and CDR2 is FQNEAQ in the germline V gene (reference sequence). The ends were cut back, 1 base at V and 12 bases at J, with 10 bases in the middle. The CDR3 has 12 amino acids. The CDR3 nucleotides are TGTGCCAGCAGCTTAGAGGAGACCCGGCAGTTCTTC. Its translation is CASSLEETRQFF.

This chain connects TRBV2 to TRBJ2-7; D unclear. With 2 bases removed from V and 3 bases from J, the gap between germline ends came to 11 bases. The CDR3 sequence is 14 residues long. Germline assignment: CDR1 SNHLY and CDR2 FYNNEI. For the CDR3, the DNA is TGTGCCAGCAGTGAAATTGTCACTCGCTACGAGCAGTACTTC. Its translation: CASSEIVTRYEQYF.

This chain links TRBV2 with TRBJ1-1; TRBD1 might be the D (6 bases). The CDR3 loop spans 14 amino acids. The V gene's germline CDR1 is SNHLY and CDR2 FYNNEI. The V end was cut by 2 bases, the J end by 6 bases, with 13 bases between. CDR3 bases: TGTGCCAGCAGTGAAATACCAGGGGTGGCTGAAGCTTTCTTT. As protein: CASSEIPGVAEAFF.

V gene TRBV6-1 combines with J gene TRBJ1-3, with TRBD1 matching 7 bases. The J call is doubtful: the DNA matches TRBJ2-2 better. The CDR3 is 14 residues long. In germline, CDR1 is MNHNS, CDR2 SASEGT. The CDR3 is CATASGTELGELFF. The CDR3 DNA follows: TGTGCCACCGCCTCCGGGACAGAACTCGGGGAGCTGTTTTTT.

The V and J genes are TRBV6-6 and TRBJ2-5, with D possibly being TRBD1 (6 bases). CDR1 is MNHNY and CDR2 is SVGAGI in the germline V gene (reference sequence). This CDR3 has 14 residues. Trimming took 2 bases from V and 2 from J, leaving 9 bases between them. The DNA of the CDR3 is TGTGCCAGCAGTTACCTTGGACAGCAAGAGACCCAGTACTTC. This codes for CASSYLGQQETQYF.

CDR3 region: CASSQLGGARPSEQYF. Written as DNA, the CDR3 is TGCGCCAGCAGCCAATTGGGCGGGGCTCGGCCTAGCGAGCAGTACTTC. The chain is built from TRBV4-1 and TRBJ2-7; possibly TRBD2 for D (6 bases). This CDR3 spans 16 amino acids. The V end was cut by 2 bases, the J end by 6 bases, with 20 bases between. Germline V CDR1 and CDR2: MGHRA, YSYEKL.

The chain combines TRBV6-1 with TRBJ2-3; 7 bases fit TRBD1. The CDR3 is made up of 18 amino acids. The trim removed 4 bases at V and 1 base at J, leaving 14 bases unmatched. Germline V CDR1 and CDR2: MNHNS, SASEGT. The CDR3 protein is CASSATPLGGRGTDTQYF. In DNA, the CDR3 is TGTGCCAGCAGTGCCACCCCGCTAGGGGGCAGGGGCACAGATACGCAGTATTTT.

V gene TRBV6-6 combines with J gene TRBJ1-6; TRBD1 agrees at 7 bases. V lost 7 bases, J lost 5 bases, and 11 bases stayed unmatched. The CDR3 runs 16 residues. The V gene's germline CDR1 is MNHNY and CDR2 SVGAGI (reference sequence). The CDR3 region has the DNA TGTGCCAGCACCGAAGGGGACAGAAGGAATAATTCACCCCTCCACTTT. Protein: CASTEGDRRNNSPLHF.

The chain joins TRBV7-2 to TRBJ2-7; D gene unclear. Germline CDR1 and CDR2: SGHTA and FQGNSA. Trimming took off 1 base at V and 6 bases at J, with 16 bases between the two ends. This CDR3 contains 15 residues. CDR3 DNA sequence: TGTGCCAGCAGCTTAGATAGTAGCATTGGGTCCGAGCAGTACTTC. Amino acids: CASSLDSSIGSEQYF.

The chain has TRBV19 and TRBJ1-4; 7 nucleotides align to TRBD1. With 3 bases clipped from V and 5 bases from J, the junction kept 21 bases outside the gene matches. CDR3 size: 20 residues. CDR1 is LNHDA and CDR2 is SQIVND in the germline V gene (reference sequence). CDR3 coding DNA: TGTGCCAGTAGTATGATTGGGTTTGGACAGGTTGGATGGGGCAATGAAAAACTGTTTTTT. Amino acids: CASSMIGFGQVGWGNEKLFF.

To note about this clone: The conserved phenylalanine or tryptophan is not found at the CDR3 terminus, so this likely reflects a read error. V gene TRBV6-5 combines with J gene TRBJ1-2; 8 bases align to TRBD1. This CDR3 contains 16 residues. Per the germline V gene, CDR1 is MNHEY and CDR2 is SVGAGI. V gave up 0 bases and J gave up 3 bases; unmatched junction bases: 6. CDR3 amino acids: CASSYSRRQGYYGYTL. CDR3 DNA: TGTGCCAGCAGTTACTCCAGGAGACAGGGGTACTATGGCTACACCCTC.

The chain combines TRBV6-6 with TRBJ2-2; possible D gene TRBD2, 6 bases. Germline V CDR1 and CDR2: MNHNY, SVGAGI (reference sequence). CDR3 length: 14 amino acids. V lost 8 bases, J lost 4 bases, and 14 bases lay in between. CDR3 sequence reads: CASCGGFGTGELFF. In nucleotides, the CDR3 is TGTGCCAGCTGCGGAGGGTTCGGCACCGGGGAGCTGTTTTTT.

The rearrangement uses TRBV5-1 and TRBJ2-1; no firm D call. Trimming shortened V by 0 bases and J by 5 bases, and 3 bases separated the two germline ends. The CDR3 sequence is 12 residues long. Germline V CDR1 and CDR2: SGHRS, YFSETQ. The CDR3 bases are TGCGCCAGCAGCTTGGGAGACAATGAGCAGTTCTTC. Translating it yields CASSLGDNEQFF.

The chain is built from TRBV7-3 and TRBJ1-2; no definite D call. This CDR3 has 18 residues. In germline, CDR1 is SGHTA, CDR2 FQGTGA. The V and J ends lost 2 bases and 1 base respectively, with 20 bases between them. The CDR3 loop is CASSLSVGERVGNYGYTF. CDR3 in DNA: TGTGCCAGCAGCTTATCGGTTGGCGAGAGGGTTGGTAACTATGGCTACACCTTC.

With regard to this clone: Within the sample, other DNA sequences also encode this same CDR3. The CDR3 here is CASSSSSGQDGYTF. The CDR3 DNA reads TGTGCCAGCAGTTCCTCATCGGGACAGGATGGCTACACCTTC. The J gene is TRBJ1-2, the V gene TRBV5-4; 8 nucleotides agree with TRBD1. The junction had 9 bases not matched to a gene; V was cut back by 5 bases and J by 6 bases. Germline CDR1 and CDR2: SGHNT and YYREEE (reference sequence). This CDR3 is built from 14 residues.

A word on this clone: One end of the junction fails to match germline, which may point to a read error. J is TRBJ2-5 and V is TRBV4-1; 11 nucleotides match TRBD1. Looked up from germline, CDR1 is MGHRA and CDR2 is YSYEKL. CDR3 length: 17 residues. The CDR3 region has the DNA TGCGCCAGCAGCGAAGAGGGGACAGGGGGTCCATGGGAGACCCAGTACTTC. Amino acid sequence: CASSEEGTGGPWETQYF.

The chain links TRBV2 to TRBJ2-7, with D possibly TRBD1 on 5 matching bases. This CDR3 spans 11 amino acids. Trimming took 4 bases from V and 11 from J, leaving 12 bases between them. CDR1 is SNHLY and CDR2 is FYNNEI in the germline V gene. The CDR3 loop is CASSVRGREYF. The CDR3 DNA sequence: TGTGCCAGCAGTGTGAGAGGCAGGGAGTACTTC.

The J gene is TRBJ2-7, the V gene TRBV29-1; weak D call: TRBD2 (5 bases). V gave up 8 bases and J gave up 7 bases, with 18 bases separating them. Germline CDR1 is SQVTM and CDR2 is ANQGSEA. CDR3 length: 12 amino acids. As DNA, the CDR3 is TGCAGCACAACCGATGCCCGGGGAGAGCAGTACTTC. Its translation is CSTTDARGEQYF.

The gene calls are TRBV7-3 and TRBJ2-1; 11 bases agree with TRBD2. The V and J ends lost 4 bases and 9 bases, in that order; junction bases with no gene match: 8. Germline lookup yields CDR1 SGHTA and CDR2 FQGTGA. The CDR3 is 15 amino acids. The CDR3 protein is CASSYSGGAGVEQFF. The CDR3 DNA follows: TGTGCCAGCAGCTATAGCGGGGGGGCCGGGGTTGAGCAGTTCTTC.

The chain employs TRBV6-5 and TRBJ2-7, with D tentatively TRBD1 (6 bases). Germline V lookup: CDR1 MNHEY, CDR2 SVGAGI. Trimming took 6 bases from V and 5 from J, leaving 11 bases between them. This CDR3 comprises 12 residues. For the CDR3, the DNA is TGTGCCAGCAGAGCACAGGGTAACGAGCAGTACTTC. Residues: CASRAQGNEQYF.